This T cell receptor beta chain was documented in a study of cytomegalovirus exposure and HLA in healthy donors (dated by TCRdb to about 2017). With regard to the full study: An earlier analysis of several hundred of the donors reported 250 to 300 Gb of sequence data and roughly 100 million unique TCR beta sequences from about 179 million T cells. Donor age, sex, ethnicity and CMV serostatus were collected together with the repertoire data. Roughly 300 gigabases of sequencing data and around 90 million unique TCR sequences made up an early release that covered some 640 HLA-typed donors. HLA typing included class I and class II loci at four-digit resolution. In addition to the first cohort of 650 to 800 subjects, a separate validation cohort of 120 different subjects was used. Because of strong linkage in the cohort, roughly five DR-DQ haplotypes were treated as single units for association and clustering. The study used immunosequencing to profile the T cell repertoires of 666 subjects and linked those repertoires to cytomegalovirus serostatus. Among the roughly 400 genotyped donors, approximately 82% belonged to the genetic ancestry cluster associated with self-reported Caucasian donors. Across around 400 genotyped donors of the cohort, an average of about 240,000 unique TCR beta nucleotide sequences per donor were sequenced, and roughly a sixth of those sequences were non-productive. In an earlier analysis of roughly 600 of the donors, high-throughput TCR beta sequencing was used to judge whether each TCR beta V gene segment behaved as functional or pseudogenic. Typing coverage differed by locus: A, B, C, DRB1 and DQB1 were typed in roughly 629-630 donors, DQA1 in 500 to 550, DPA1 in some 600, and DPB1 in approximately 450. To study patterns of TCR occurrence, a later analysis re-analyzed previously published TCR beta repertoires from 500 to 850 donors and added high-resolution HLA genotyping. To predict cytomegalovirus infection status, the study combined high-throughput TCR immunosequencing, statistical association of individual TCRs with disease status, and machine learning. Genome-wide SNP genotypes for about 65% of the roughly 670 donors were used in a later genetic analysis, which treated that subset as a discovery cohort. The study aimed to test whether cataloging public T cell receptors could reveal signatures of past pathogen exposure. Every repertoire in the discovery cohort had been generated on one and the same sequencing platform. In the later analysis, no new phenotypic data were used to find candidate immune exposures; instead, reliance was placed on TCR beta sequences and their occurrence across donors.

Preparation of the library involved the immunoSEQ multiplex PCR assay. A mixture of 60 forward primers for TCR Vbeta segments and 13 reverse primers for TCR Jbeta segments was used in the multiplex PCR. Amplification of the CDR3 region of rearranged TCR beta genes was performed with a multiplex PCR assay on genomic DNA. On the Illumina HiSeq System, the amplified TCR beta libraries were sequenced as 87-base-pair reads. The study's processing was this. In a later analysis, roughly 80 million unique TCR beta chains were counted across the 500 to 700 repertoires, and roughly 11 million of these chains were shared by at least two donors. To remove PCR and sequencing errors, raw reads were error-corrected and collapsed into unique sequences using a nearest-neighbor algorithm that merged closely related sequences. To assign V, D and J gene segments, CDR3 sequences were aligned to IMGT reference sequences. For a sequence to be retained, a match of at least six nucleotides to both a V gene segment and a J gene segment was required. Rearrangements were called productive when the CDR3 lacked stop codons and stayed in frame with V and J; all others were non-productive. CDR3 was defined by IMGT convention, running from the second conserved V-encoded cysteine to the conserved J-encoded phenylalanine. The earlier analysis of 587 of the donors excluded sequences that lacked an unambiguous match to a single V gene segment. In an earlier analysis of a few hundred of the donors, V segments were called functional above 56.7% productive rearrangements and were called segregating when the between-donor standard deviation exceeded 5%. To diagnose cytomegalovirus status from the catalog of TCR beta chain sequences, a statistical classification framework was built. V and J gene assignment, in a later analysis, came from comparing TCR nucleotide sequences with IMGT/GENE-DB human TR gene sequences. Using the TCRdist pipeline, a later analysis assigned CDR3 sequences along with most-parsimonious VDJ recombination scenarios. A later analysis defined each TCR beta chain by its CDR3 amino acid sequence plus V-gene family, and excluded reads lacking a unique V-gene family. As a way to deal with suspected cross-contamination and a sequencing artifact, a later analysis dropped nearly 600 nucleotide sequences that were highly shared and had low generation probability. In a later analysis, a clonal expansion index for each public chain was calculated from normalized within-repertoire ranks of inferred template counts. In a later analysis, generation probabilities were computed using a VDJ recombination model fitted to out-of-frame rearrangements, and the results were checked against IGoR. In a later analysis, TCR-TCR, TCR-HLA and TCR-CMV co-occurrence was scored with hypergeometric tests, and a repertoire-size bias correction was applied to TCR pairs. A later analysis estimated false discovery rates by permuting HLA or CMV assignments 20 times. A later analysis grouped co-occurring TCRs with DBSCAN, adding TCRdist sequence similarity when clustering within HLA-allele-positive subsets. For co-occurrence clustering, repertoires with fewer than 30,000 or more than 120,000 public chains were excluded, along with a handful of repertoires with anomalous nucleotide sharing. The source is immuneACCESS, and TCRdb retained only in-frame sequences with V and J called. Part of the clones is not carried over; for the studies checked, unresolved V genes explain less than half of this, and the remainder is unexplained. V, J and clone size derive from that table, while D and trimming were established from the DNA sequence. Across this sample there are 50,000 or so clones, with 77% seen only once. The top ten clones comprise around 2.6% of the sample.

On this clone itself: Its antigen remains unidentified. Nothing much larger sits one base from this clone, and base qualities are not available.

As encoded in the germline V gene, CDR1 is SGHRS while CDR2 is YFSETQ. Reading from cysteine to phenylalanine, the CDR3 counts 15 amino acids. Just the 45-base CDR3 DNA is kept, in frame starting at base 1. V trim: 4 bases; J trim: 2 bases; unmatched bases: 8. The cohort was made up of 500 to 850 healthy bone marrow donors. Cohort members were all nominally healthy when sampled, although unrecorded immune exposures were likely present. The donor tested CMV seronegative, placing the donor among the roughly 400 seronegative members of the cohort. A peripheral blood sample was collected from each donor, and TCR beta sequencing was performed on peripheral blood mononuclear cells. Genomic DNA was extracted from the blood cell samples with the Qiagen DNeasy Blood Extraction Kit. Results the study describes overall, beyond this receptor: In a later analysis, several top co-occurrence clusters were reported to appear linked to parvovirus B19, influenza, CMV and Epstein-Barr virus. In a later analysis, the rate of TCR association differed among HLA loci, with DRB1 alleles having the most associated TCRs and HLA-C alleles having the fewest. Because HLA typing was missing for some donors at each locus, association tests included only the typed subset. Sequencing depth was assumed to be roughly uniform across donors in the presence/absence analyses, though that assumption may not hold. According to a later genetic analysis, donors in an Asian-associated ancestry cluster had fewer N-insertions in productive TCRs than the approximately 700-donor mean. Across donors, most TCR sequences were observed very rarely, whereas some public TCRs were present in many individuals. A later analysis found that HLA-associated TCR beta chains were more clonally expanded and had lower generation probabilities than equally common non-associated chains. In an earlier analysis of approximately 590 of the donors, most TCR beta V segments were observed in productive rearrangements about 90% or about 30% of the time, broadly matching IMGT annotations. The authors suggested that the approach could potentially be extended to other disease states and immunological phenotypes. In a later analysis, some 17,000 TCR beta sequences were associated with specific HLA alleles at a false discovery rate of 0.05. A further reported finding was that TCR beta sequences accurately predicted the HLA-A and HLA-B alleles for most subjects in the first cohort. Because counts were too low, 15 or so rarely observed V segments, including chromosome 9 orphons, were excluded from the earlier analysis of around 640 of the donors. When HLA alleles, especially DR and DQ, strongly co-occurred, attributing TCR associations to individual alleles was difficult. Only TCR beta chains were sequenced in this cohort, and the absence of alpha or paired-chain data limited detectable features. A few of the identified cytomegalovirus-associated TCR beta chains were confirmed in vitro to be specific for cytomegalovirus antigens. The sequencing pipeline was judged likely to have produced a cluster of highly shared sequence variants as a technical artifact. According to a later analysis, most CMV-associated TCR beta chains appeared to be HLA-restricted, and the HLA associations seemed to be driven largely by CMV exposure. In both the original and validation cohorts, the classifier was reported to diagnose cytomegalovirus status with high specificity and sensitivity. Linkage disequilibrium might explain the correlated functional status among segregating V segments, but an unknown experimental factor could not be ruled out. V-gene and J-gene trimming of TCR beta chains was associated with a missense DCLRE1C variant in a later genetic analysis, and the association was replicated in an independent cohort. The study listed 150 to 200 TCR beta chains as associated with cytomegalovirus. The 87-base-pair reads could not distinguish some IMGT-functional V segments, including TRBV6-2 and TRBV6-3, so those segments were excluded. The only immune exposure information available for the cohort was CMV serostatus.

Sequenced sample: PBMCs. This chain is built from TRBV5-1 and TRBJ2-7; the central 8 bases match TRBD1. The TCR comes from a female donor in good health and CMV-seronegative. The DNA sequence follows: TGCGCCAGCAGCCCGACAGGGGCCGGGACCTACGAGCAGTACTTC. This sequence encodes CASSPTGAGTYEQYF.